The 24 T cell receptor beta chains given below trace back to one sample, sequenced in a study of blood T cell repertoires in COVID-19. Clones were sequenced by immunoSEQ multiplex PCR, and TCRdb holds only the in-frame ones, with some missing. The repertoire has under 70,000 clones, approximately 85% of them found once; the top ten carry approximately 40%. Sequencing was carried out using peripheral blood. The receptors shown here come from a woman aged 60-75 years with COVID-19, enrolled during active disease.

This sequence joins TRBV7-9 and TRBJ2-7; 10 bases match TRBD2. Losses at the gene ends were 4 bases for V and 0 bases for J; bases not matched to a gene: 0. The CDR3 covers 14 residues. Looked up from germline, CDR1 is SEHNR and CDR2 is FQNEAQ (reference sequence). The CDR3 region is CASSSSGSSYEQYF. The CDR3, as DNA: TGTGCCAGCAGCTCTAGCGGGAGCTCCTACGAGCAGTACTTC.

The chain is built from TRBV27 and TRBJ2-7; a weak D match, TRBD2 (6 bases). V dropped 4 bases and J dropped 3 bases, with 10 bases sitting between them. Germline CDR1 is MNHEY and CDR2 is SMNVEV (reference sequence). The CDR3 runs to 13 residues. CDR3 sequence reads: CASSYGRGYEQYF. DNA of the CDR3: TGTGCCAGCAGTTATGGGCGGGGCTACGAGCAGTACTTC.

This clone was observed a single time. CDR3 loop: CASSTGRGYTF. CDR3 coding DNA: TGTGCCAGCAGTACAGGGCGAGGCTACACCTTC. The rearrangement links TRBV6-5 to TRBJ1-2; weak D call: TRBD1 (6 bases). Trimming took off 5 bases at V and 8 bases at J, with 9 bases between the two ends. From germline, CDR1 is MNHEY and CDR2 SVGAGI. This CDR3 has 11 amino acids.

In its sample, this clone was seen once. The chain uses TRBV7-6 and TRBJ2-7; possible D gene TRBD2, 6 bases. This CDR3 region has 13 residues. CDR1 is SGHVS, CDR2 FNYEAQ, per germline. V was clipped by 0 bases and J by 4 bases, with 7 bases between them. The CDR3, as DNA: TGTGCCAGCAGCTTAGCGGGGGGTTACGAGCAGTACTTC. Protein sequence: CASSLAGGYEQYF.

This clone has a handful of counts. The chain joins TRBV2 to TRBJ2-2, with TRBD1 as a possible D gene (6 bases). CDR1 is SNHLY, CDR2 FYNNEI, per germline. The V end was cut by 4 bases, the J end by 6 bases, with 12 bases between. This CDR3 has 14 residues. The CDR3 sequence is CASSGLAGAGELFF. CDR3 nucleotides: TGTGCCAGCAGTGGGCTAGCAGGGGCCGGGGAGCTGTTTTTT.

The chain uses TRBV5-8 and TRBJ2-7; D gene ambiguous. Trimming stripped 4 bases from V and 3 bases from J, with 14 bases between. CDR1 and CDR2 (germline): SGHTS, YDEGEE. CDR3 size: 14 residues. The CDR3 sequence: CASSTLEQLYEQYF. For the CDR3, the DNA is TGTGCCAGCAGCACTTTAGAGCAACTCTACGAGCAGTACTTC. The full variable domain, its missing parts supplied by reference TRBV5-8 and TRBJ2-7, is EAGVTQSPTHLIKTRGQQATLRCSPISGHTSVYWYQQALGLGLQFLLWYDEGEERNRGNFPPRFSGRQFPNYSSELNVNALELEDSALYLCASSTLEQLYEQYFGPGTRLTVT.

Concerning this clone: The conserved phenylalanine or tryptophan normally closing the CDR3 is absent here, so this likely arose from a read error. The DNA is left out, because the CDR3 cannot be placed on it with certainty; the CDR3 is given as TCRdb lists it. The chain has TRBV7-9 and TRBJ1-3; the D call in the table, TRBD1, was not verified against the DNA. The CDR3 is 11 residues long, counting both termini. Per the germline V gene, CDR1 is SEHNR and CDR2 is FQNEAQ (reference sequence). CDR3 in amino acids: CASSSLGDREV.

The rearrangement links TRBV6-2 or TRBV6-3 to TRBJ1-1; no reliable D call. The CDR3 has 13 amino acids. Germline V lookup: CDR1 MNHEY, CDR2 SVGEGT. V was clipped by 3 bases and J by 6 bases, with 11 bases between them. The CDR3 spells CASSYRLGSEAFF. CDR3 nucleotide sequence: TGTGCCAGCAGTTATCGTCTAGGCTCTGAAGCTTTCTTT.

The genes are TRBV5-5 and TRBJ1-2; no clear D. V lost 2 bases to trimming and J lost 8 bases, with 7 bases between them. Germline V gene sequence: CDR1 SGHKS, CDR2 YYEKEE (reference sequence). The CDR3 sequence is 11 residues long. CDR3 sequence reads: CASSFGRGYTF. The CDR3 coding sequence is TGTGCCAGCAGCTTCGGGAGAGGCTACACCTTC.

The chain joins TRBV4-2 to TRBJ1-2; the D gene is possibly TRBD1 (6 bases). The CDR3 has 14 residues. Trimming took 1 base from V and 6 from J, leaving 12 bases between them. CDR1 is LGHNA and CDR2 is YNFKEQ in the germline V gene. This chain's CDR3 is CASSQVGQGNGYTF. In DNA form, the CDR3 reads TGTGCCAGCAGCCAAGTAGGGCAGGGGAATGGCTACACCTTC.

This rearrangement joins TRBV19 to TRBJ2-3; 8 positions agree with TRBD2. Trimming removed 6 bases from V and 5 bases from J; junction bases left unmatched: 10. The CDR3 loop spans 15 amino acids. Germline-derived CDR1 and CDR2 are LNHDA and SQIVND (reference sequence). In DNA, the CDR3 is TGTGCCAGTAGAGCCGACGGGAGGGCGGAAGATACGCAGTATTTT. Its translation is CASRADGRAEDTQYF.

The gene calls are TRBV4-3 and TRBJ1-2, with 7 bases that match TRBD1. CDR1 and CDR2 from the germline V gene are LGHNA and YSLEER. Trimming cost V 0 bases and J 8 bases; bases outside gene matches: 15. The CDR3 sequence is 17 residues long. CDR3 in amino acids: CASSQESRSGGLRGYTF. CDR3 bases: TGCGCCAGCAGCCAAGAGAGTAGATCAGGGGGGCTTCGGGGCTACACCTTC.

V and J are TRBV28 and TRBJ2-1, with 9 bases aligning to TRBD2. Germline values: CDR1 MDHEN, CDR2 SYDVKM. The CDR3 sequence is 15 residues long. The junction had 4 bases not matched to a gene; V was cut back by 2 bases and J by 5 bases. Here the CDR3 reads CASSLTVAGDNEQFF. The CDR3 coding sequence is TGTGCCAGCAGTTTAACGGTAGCGGGGGACAATGAGCAGTTCTTC.

This sequence joins TRBV30 and TRBJ2-1; TRBD2 matches at 10 bases. Losses at the gene ends were 4 bases for V and 10 bases for J; bases not matched to a gene: 7. Germline V gene sequence: CDR1 GTSNPN, CDR2 SVGIG (reference sequence). This CDR3 has 13 residues. CDR3 protein: CAWTPSGGREQFF. In DNA, the CDR3 is TGTGCCTGGACCCCTAGCGGGGGCCGAGAGCAGTTCTTC. Based on the CDR3 plus reference TRBV30 and TRBJ2-1, the full variable domain is SQTIHQWPATLVQPVGSPLSLECTVEGTSNPNLYWYRQAAGRGLQLLFYSVGIGQISSEVPQNLSASRPQDRQFILSSKKLLLSDSGFYLCAWTPSGGREQFFGPGTRLTVL.

V is TRBV6-2 or TRBV6-3 and J is TRBJ2-1, with 8 positions matching TRBD1. CDR1 MNHEY and CDR2 SVGEGT come from the germline V gene. After removal of 6 bases from V and 5 bases from J, the junction contained 9 bases not matched to a gene. CDR3 length: 15 residues. CDR3 protein: CASSSDRDTHNEQFF. The DNA of the CDR3 is TGTGCCAGCAGCTCGGACAGGGATACCCACAATGAGCAGTTCTTC.

This chain connects TRBV7-2 to TRBJ2-5; 12 bases line up with TRBD1. This CDR3 comprises 15 residues. The trim removed 4 bases at V and 5 bases at J, leaving 5 bases unmatched. Germline CDR1 SGHTA, CDR2 FQGNSA. CDR3 protein: CASSSGQGARETQYF. DNA of the CDR3: TGTGCCAGCAGCTCGGGACAGGGGGCGAGGGAGACCCAGTACTTC.

The chain uses TRBV7-2 and TRBJ2-7; 8 bases align to TRBD2. V lost 2 bases to trimming and J lost 9 bases; unmatched junction nucleotides: 9. CDR3 length equals 14 residues. Germline CDR1 is SGHTA and CDR2 is FQGNSA. The CDR3 loop is CASSLSGGLRGQYF. The CDR3 DNA is TGTGCCAGCAGCTTAAGCGGGGGCCTACGAGGGCAGTACTTC.

The CDR3 here is CASSSPGQPQHF. CDR3 sequence (DNA): TGTGCCAGCAGTTCCCCCGGTCAGCCCCAGCATTTT. The rearrangement joins TRBV6-5 to TRBJ1-5; D is undetermined. V was shortened by 4 bases and J by 6 bases, with 7 bases between the two germline ends. Germline V gives CDR1 MNHEY, CDR2 SVGAGI. CDR3 size: 12 residues.

This chain links TRBV28 with TRBJ2-5, with D possibly matching TRBD1 (6 bases). In germline, CDR1 is MDHEN, CDR2 SYDVKM. The CDR3 is 13 amino acids. Trimming took 5 bases from V and 5 from J, leaving 12 bases between them. Written as DNA, the CDR3 is TGTGCCAGCAGTCCCTCTAGGGGGGAGACCCAGTACTTC. Translation: CASSPSRGETQYF.

This rearrangement joins TRBV28 to TRBJ2-2, with 9 bases matching TRBD2. V lost 7 bases, J lost 7 bases, and 4 bases stayed unmatched. Germline loops: CDR1 MDHEN, CDR2 SYDVKM. The CDR3 loop spans 13 amino acids. CDR3 coding DNA: TGTGCCAGCATAGCGGGGGCTGGCGGGGAGCTGTTTTTT. Amino acids: CASIAGAGGELFF.

The V and J genes are TRBV18 and TRBJ1-2; 9 bases align to TRBD1. The germline CDR1 and CDR2 sequences are KGHSH and LQKENI. CDR3 length equals 15 residues. With V trimmed by 4 bases and J by 6 bases, 9 bases remained unmatched. The CDR3 DNA reads as TGTGCCAGCTCACGAGGACAGGACAGGGGAGATGGCTACACCTTC. Residues: CASSRGQDRGDGYTF.

The gene calls are TRBV4-1 and TRBJ1-4; D uncertain. The CDR3 totals 16 residues. Germline CDR1 MGHRA, CDR2 YSYEKL. Trimming pared 3 bases from V and 4 bases from J, leaving 15 bases between. The CDR3 coding sequence is TGCGCCAGCAGCCATCCACCAGGCAGAGTTAATGAAAAACTGTTTTTT. Its translation is CASSHPPGRVNEKLFF.

Comments on this clone: In the same sample, other DNA sequences code for this CDR3. The chain is built from TRBV15 and TRBJ2-7; 11 bases are shared with TRBD2. This CDR3 is built from 16 residues. V lost 0 bases, J lost 6 bases, and 7 bases stayed unmatched. Germline-derived CDR1 and CDR2 are LNHNV and YYDKDF (reference sequence). This CDR3 is CATSRDRELAGGEQYF. The CDR3 bases are TGTGCCACCAGCAGAGACCGCGAGCTAGCGGGAGGCGAGCAGTACTTC. Full variable domain (outside the CDR3, taken from reference TRBV15 and TRBJ2-7): DAMVIQNPRYQVTQFGKPVTLSCSQTLNHNVMYWYQQKSSQAPKLLFHYYDKDFNNEADTPDNFQSRRPNTSFCFLDIRSPGLGDTAMYLCATSRDRELAGGEQYFGPGTRLTVT.

This sequence joins TRBV2 and TRBJ1-1, with D possibly being TRBD1 (5 bases). Germline values: CDR1 SNHLY, CDR2 FYNNEI. The CDR3 length is 12 residues. Trimming removed 2 bases at V and 5 bases at J, with 6 bases between. This chain's CDR3 is CASSERGTEAFF. In DNA, the CDR3 is TGTGCCAGCAGTGAACGGGGGACTGAAGCTTTCTTT.